The source of this T cell receptor beta chain is a study of cytomegalovirus exposure and HLA in healthy donors. Study-level points and caveats: Investigators reported over 150 TCR beta chains as tied to cytomegalovirus.

This clone came up once. What it recognizes is unknown. There are 15 residues in the CDR3. Trimming removed 4 bases at V and 3 bases at J, with 16 bases between. Germline CDR1 and CDR2: SNHLY and FYNNEI. Primers for the PCR totalled 60 Vbeta and 13 Jbeta. Assay used: immunoSEQ multiplex PCR; TCRdb lists only in-frame clones, some missing. The data show more than 150,000 clones, roughly 88% seen once. The TCR sequence derives from a man younger than 35 in good health and CMV-seropositive. Sequencing was performed on PBMCs. The V and J genes are TRBV2 and TRBJ2-7; TRBD1 is a possible D gene (6 bases). The CDR3 bases are TGTGCCAGCAGTGGGGGGACACTGGCCTTCTACGAGCAGTACTTC. The encoded protein is CASSGGTLAFYEQYF.